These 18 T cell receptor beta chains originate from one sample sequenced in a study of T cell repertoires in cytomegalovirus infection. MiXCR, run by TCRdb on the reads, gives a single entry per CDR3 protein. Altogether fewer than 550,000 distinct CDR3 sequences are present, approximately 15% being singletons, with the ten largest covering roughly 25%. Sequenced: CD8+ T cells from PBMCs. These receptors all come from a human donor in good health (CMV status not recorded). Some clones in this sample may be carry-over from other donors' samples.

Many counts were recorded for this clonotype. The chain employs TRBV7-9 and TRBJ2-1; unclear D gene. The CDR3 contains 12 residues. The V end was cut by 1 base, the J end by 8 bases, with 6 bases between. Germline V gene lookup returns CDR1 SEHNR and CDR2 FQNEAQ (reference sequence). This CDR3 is CASSLDTDEQFF. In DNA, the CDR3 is TGTGCCAGCAGCTTAGACACCGATGAGCAGTTCTTC.

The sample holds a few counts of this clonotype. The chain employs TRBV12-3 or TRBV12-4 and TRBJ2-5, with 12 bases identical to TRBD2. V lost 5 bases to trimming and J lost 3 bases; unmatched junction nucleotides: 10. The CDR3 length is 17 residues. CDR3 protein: CASSPLGTSGPKETQYF. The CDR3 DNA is TGTGCCAGCAGTCCGTTAGGGACTAGCGGGCCTAAAGAGACCCAGTACTTC.

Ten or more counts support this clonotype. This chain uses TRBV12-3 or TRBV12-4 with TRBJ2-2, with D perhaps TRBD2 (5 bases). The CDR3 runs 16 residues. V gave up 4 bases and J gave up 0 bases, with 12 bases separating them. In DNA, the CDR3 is TGTGCCAGCAGTTCCCCTGAACTAGCGAACACCGGGGAGCTGTTTTTT. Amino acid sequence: CASSSPELANTGELFF.

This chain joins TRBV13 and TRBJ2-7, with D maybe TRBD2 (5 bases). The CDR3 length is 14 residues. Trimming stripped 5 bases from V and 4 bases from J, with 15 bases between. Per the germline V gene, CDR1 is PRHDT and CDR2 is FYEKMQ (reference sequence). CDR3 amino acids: CASSEGPLAYEQYF. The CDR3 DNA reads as TGTGCCAGCAGCGAAGGACCTCTAGCTTACGAGCAGTACTTC.

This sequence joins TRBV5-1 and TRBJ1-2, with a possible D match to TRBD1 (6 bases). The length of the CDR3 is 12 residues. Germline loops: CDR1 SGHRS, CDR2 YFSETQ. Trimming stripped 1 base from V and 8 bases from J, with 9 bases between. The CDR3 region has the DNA TGCGCCAGCAGCTTGACACAGGGAGGCTACACCTTC. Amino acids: CASSLTQGGYTF.

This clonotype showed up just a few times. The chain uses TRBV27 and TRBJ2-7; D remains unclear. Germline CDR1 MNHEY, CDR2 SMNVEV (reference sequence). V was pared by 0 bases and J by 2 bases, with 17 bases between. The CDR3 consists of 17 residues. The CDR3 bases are TGTGCCAGCAGTTTATCAACGGTCTCGGAACCCCCCTACGAGCAGTACTTC. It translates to CASSLSTVSEPPYEQYF.

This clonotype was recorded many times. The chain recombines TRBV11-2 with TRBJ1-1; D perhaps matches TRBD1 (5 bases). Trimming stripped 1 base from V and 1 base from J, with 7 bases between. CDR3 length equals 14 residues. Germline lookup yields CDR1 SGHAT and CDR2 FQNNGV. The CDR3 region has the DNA TGTGCCAGCAGCTTAGCCGACAGGAACACTGAAGCTTTCTTT. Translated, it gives CASSLADRNTEAFF.

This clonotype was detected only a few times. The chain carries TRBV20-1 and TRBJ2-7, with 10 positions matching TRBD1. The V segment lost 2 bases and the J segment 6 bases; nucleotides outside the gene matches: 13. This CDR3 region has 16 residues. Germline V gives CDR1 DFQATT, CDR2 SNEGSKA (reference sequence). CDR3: CSARTTSGTGVAEQYF. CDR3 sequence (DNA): TGCAGTGCTAGAACTACCTCCGGGACAGGGGTAGCCGAGCAGTACTTC.

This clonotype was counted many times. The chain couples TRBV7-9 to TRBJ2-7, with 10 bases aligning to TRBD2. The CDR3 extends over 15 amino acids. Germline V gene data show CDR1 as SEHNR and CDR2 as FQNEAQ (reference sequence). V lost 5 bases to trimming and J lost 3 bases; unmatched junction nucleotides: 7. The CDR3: CASSLPPSGSYEQYF. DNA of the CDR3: TGTGCCAGCAGCCTGCCTCCTAGCGGGAGCTACGAGCAGTACTTC.

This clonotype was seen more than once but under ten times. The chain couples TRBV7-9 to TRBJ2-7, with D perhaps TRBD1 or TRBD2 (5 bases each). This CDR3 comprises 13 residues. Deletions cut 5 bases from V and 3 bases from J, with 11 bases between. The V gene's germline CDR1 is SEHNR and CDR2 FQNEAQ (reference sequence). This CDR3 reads CASSRDGVYEQYF. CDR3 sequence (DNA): TGTGCCAGCAGCCGGGACGGCGTCTACGAGCAGTACTTC.

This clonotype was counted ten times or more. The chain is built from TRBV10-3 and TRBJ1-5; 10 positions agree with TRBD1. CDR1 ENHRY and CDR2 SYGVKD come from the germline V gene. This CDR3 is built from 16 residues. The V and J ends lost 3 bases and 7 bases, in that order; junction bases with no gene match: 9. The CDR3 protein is CAISENPGQGRQPQHF. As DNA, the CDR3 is TGTGCCATCAGTGAAAATCCGGGACAGGGGAGACAGCCCCAGCATTTT.

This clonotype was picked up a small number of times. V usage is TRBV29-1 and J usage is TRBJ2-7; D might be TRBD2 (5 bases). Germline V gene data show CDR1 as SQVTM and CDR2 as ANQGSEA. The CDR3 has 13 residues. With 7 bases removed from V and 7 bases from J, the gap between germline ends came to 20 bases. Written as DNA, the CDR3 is TGCAGCGCCGCCGTCCCGGGGATTTTGGAGCAGTACTTC. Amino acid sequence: CSAAVPGILEQYF.

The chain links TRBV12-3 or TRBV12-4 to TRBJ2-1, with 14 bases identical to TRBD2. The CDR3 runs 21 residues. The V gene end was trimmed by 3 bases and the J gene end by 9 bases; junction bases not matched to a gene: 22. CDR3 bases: TGTGCCAGCAGTTTCCCGGGACAGGGGGGTAGACTAGCGGGGGGGGGGTTTGAGCAGTTCTTC. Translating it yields CASSFPGQGGRLAGGGFEQFF.

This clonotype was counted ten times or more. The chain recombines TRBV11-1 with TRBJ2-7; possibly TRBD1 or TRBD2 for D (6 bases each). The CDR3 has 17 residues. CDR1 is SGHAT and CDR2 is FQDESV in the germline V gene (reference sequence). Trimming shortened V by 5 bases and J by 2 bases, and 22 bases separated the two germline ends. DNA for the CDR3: TGTGCCAGCAGCCCCGGGGGCCGACTAGGTGCCACCTACGAGCAGTACTTC. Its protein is CASSPGGRLGATYEQYF.

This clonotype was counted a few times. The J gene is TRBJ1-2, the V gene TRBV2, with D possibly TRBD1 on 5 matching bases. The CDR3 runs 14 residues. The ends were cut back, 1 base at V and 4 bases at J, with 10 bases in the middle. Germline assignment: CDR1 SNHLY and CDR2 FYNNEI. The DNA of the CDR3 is TGTGCCAGCAGTGAAGACCGGAGGGGCTATGGCTACACCTTC. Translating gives CASSEDRRGYGYTF.

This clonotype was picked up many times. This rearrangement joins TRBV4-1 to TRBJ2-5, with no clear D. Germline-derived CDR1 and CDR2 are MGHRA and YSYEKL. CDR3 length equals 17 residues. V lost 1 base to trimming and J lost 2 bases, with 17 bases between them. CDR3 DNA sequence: TGCGCCAGCAGCCAAGTGGCATATACGGTACCTCAAGAGACCCAGTACTTC. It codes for CASSQVAYTVPQETQYF.

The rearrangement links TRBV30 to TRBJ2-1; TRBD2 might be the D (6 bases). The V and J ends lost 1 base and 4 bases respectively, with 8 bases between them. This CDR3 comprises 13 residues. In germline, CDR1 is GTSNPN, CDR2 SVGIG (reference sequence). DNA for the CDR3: TGTGCCTGGAGTGGCGGGATGTACAATGAGCAGTTCTTC. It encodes CAWSGGMYNEQFF.

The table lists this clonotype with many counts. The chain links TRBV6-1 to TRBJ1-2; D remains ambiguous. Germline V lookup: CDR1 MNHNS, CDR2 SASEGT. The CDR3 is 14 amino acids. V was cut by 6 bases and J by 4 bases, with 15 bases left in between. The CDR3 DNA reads TGTGCCAGCAGCGGGCCATACCCCTCCTATGGCTACACCTTC. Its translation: CASSGPYPSYGYTF.